Following are 25 T cell receptor beta chains from one sample sequenced in a study of response to subunit inactivated influenza vaccine. A single record per CDR3 protein comes from TCRdb applying MiXCR to the RT-PCR reads. The table shows 300,000 to 350,000 distinct CDR3 sequences, with approximately 23% occurring only once. Sequenced here: PBMCs from blood, sampled roughly 20 months after vaccination. The receptors were gathered from a man aged 45-69 years who received an inactivated influenza vaccine.

This clonotype was recorded at least ten times. The chain recombines TRBV15 with TRBJ1-5; D is uncertain. Germline V gene data show CDR1 as LNHNV and CDR2 as YYDKDF (reference sequence). Trimming pared 1 base from V and 2 bases from J, leaving 6 bases between. The CDR3 is 14 amino acids. CDR3: CATSRVSGNQPQHF. The CDR3 region has the DNA TGTGCCACCAGCAGAGTGTCGGGCAATCAGCCCCAGCATTTT.

The chain recombines TRBV28 with TRBJ2-3; 9 nucleotides match TRBD2. CDR3 length: 13 residues. In germline, CDR1 is MDHEN, CDR2 SYDVKM. V was pared by 6 bases and J by 8 bases, with 6 bases of the junction left unmatched. The CDR3 sequence: CASRTGLAVTQYF. The CDR3 coding sequence is TGTGCCAGCAGAACGGGACTAGCTGTTACGCAGTATTTT.

The chain uses TRBV10-3 and TRBJ1-5; a possible D gene is TRBD1 (5 bases). CDR3 size: 15 residues. The germline V and J ends were trimmed by 6 bases and 4 bases, with 16 bases remaining between them. Germline V gene data show CDR1 as ENHRY and CDR2 as SYGVKD. The CDR3 reads CAISQTEAGNQPQHF. The DNA of the CDR3 is TGTGCCATCAGCCAAACAGAGGCAGGGAATCAGCCCCAGCATTTT.

V is TRBV6-2 or TRBV6-3 and J is TRBJ1-5; possibly TRBD1 for D (6 bases). The CDR3 covers 14 residues. Trimming removed 7 bases at V and 7 bases at J, with 17 bases between. CDR1 and CDR2 from the germline V gene are MNHEY and SVGEGT. The CDR3 region is CASTDRTRSQPQHF. The CDR3 coding sequence is TGTGCCAGCACCGACAGGACACGAAGCCAGCCCCAGCATTTT.

DNA of the CDR3: TGTGCCAGCTCACTCGGACAGGGACAGGTCACTGAAGCTTTCTTT. Amino acid sequence: CASSLGQGQVTEAFF. V and J are TRBV18 and TRBJ1-1, with TRBD1 matching 8 bases. The CDR3 runs to 15 residues. V gave up 4 bases and J gave up 4 bases; unmatched junction bases: 8. Germline V gene sequence: CDR1 KGHSH, CDR2 LQKENI.

The chain uses TRBV20-1 and TRBJ1-1; tentatively, D is TRBD1 (6 bases). V was pared by 2 bases and J by 8 bases, with 18 bases between. Germline assignment: CDR1 DFQATT and CDR2 SNEGSKA (reference sequence). The CDR3 has 14 amino acids. As DNA, the CDR3 is TGCAGTGCTAGACCCCCCAGGGGCCCTTCCGAAGCTTTCTTT. It encodes CSARPPRGPSEAFF.

The CDR3 coding sequence is TGCGCCGGGGGGGACTCCTCCTACGAGCAGTACTTC. It translates to CAGGDSSYEQYF. V usage is TRBV10-1 and J usage is TRBJ2-7; 7 nucleotides line up with TRBD2. CDR3 length: 12 amino acids. V was pared by 11 bases and J by 0 bases, with 4 bases of the junction left unmatched. In germline, CDR1 is WNHNN, CDR2 SYGVQD (reference sequence).

The CDR3 loop reads CASSQDRFYEQYF. The DNA for the CDR3 is TGTGCCAGCAGCCAAGATCGGTTCTACGAGCAGTACTTC. This chain links TRBV3-1 with TRBJ2-7, with D uncertain. The germline V gene has CDR1 LGHDT and CDR2 YNNKEL (reference sequence). V was trimmed by 0 bases and J by 3 bases, leaving 6 bases between them. CDR3 length: 13 residues.

The chain recombines TRBV7-8 with TRBJ2-3, with a weak D call TRBD1 (6 bases). The CDR3 consists of 12 residues. The ends were cut back, 9 bases at V and 4 bases at J, with 11 bases in the middle. From germline, CDR1 is SGHVS and CDR2 FQNEAQ. The CDR3 DNA follows: TGTGCCAGTAGGGGGTACGCAGATACGCAGTATTTT. Its protein product is CASRGYADTQYF.

The chain recombines TRBV9 with TRBJ1-2, with D unresolved. The CDR3 consists of 13 residues. Germline V CDR1 and CDR2: SGDLS, YYNGEE. The ends were cut back, 0 bases at V and 6 bases at J, with 9 bases in the middle. The CDR3 loop reads CASSVGEEDGYTF. As DNA, the CDR3 is TGTGCCAGCAGCGTAGGGGAGGAGGATGGCTACACCTTC.

This clonotype was counted only a few times. The CDR3 nucleotides are TGCAGTGCTAGACGACAGGGCCAGCCCTCAAATCAGCCCCAGCATTTT. Residues: CSARRQGQPSNQPQHF. The chain couples TRBV20-1 to TRBJ1-5; 7 bases map to TRBD1. The ends lost 2 bases at V and 4 bases at J; junction bases unmatched: 11. The CDR3 is 16 residues long. CDR1 and CDR2 (germline): DFQATT, SNEGSKA (reference sequence).

Many counts were recorded for this clonotype. The chain carries TRBV7-9 and TRBJ1-3; maybe TRBD1 (5 bases). Trimming took off 1 base at V and 0 bases at J, with 10 bases between the two ends. There are 16 residues in the CDR3. Germline loops: CDR1 SEHNR, CDR2 FQNEAQ (reference sequence). The CDR3 loop is CASSLVSGASGNTIYF. CDR3 DNA sequence: TGTGCCAGCAGCTTAGTTAGCGGGGCCTCTGGAAACACCATATATTTT.

This clonotype turned up a few times. This chain joins TRBV12-3 or TRBV12-4 and TRBJ2-3; D unclear. This CDR3 is built from 15 residues. The V end was cut by 2 bases, the J end by 0 bases, with 9 bases between. The CDR3 spells CASSLRRSSTDTQYF. CDR3 DNA sequence: TGTGCCAGCAGTTTAAGGCGAAGTAGCACAGATACGCAGTATTTT.

This rearrangement joins TRBV4-3 to TRBJ2-7; D not certain. Germline CDR1 LGHNA, CDR2 YSLEER. The CDR3 runs 14 residues. V lost 1 base, J lost 3 bases, and 10 bases lay in between. DNA for the CDR3: TGCGCCAGCAGCCAAGGACCGGTGGGCTACGAGCAGTACTTC. It is translated as CASSQGPVGYEQYF.

In this sample, this clonotype turned up many times. The rearrangement links TRBV19 to TRBJ1-5; maybe TRBD1 (5 bases). The germline V gene encodes CDR1 LNHDA and CDR2 SQIVND (reference sequence). The V gene lost 1 base and the J gene lost 0 bases, with 7 bases spanning the gap. The CDR3 has 15 amino acids. The CDR3 reads CASSIAGGSNQPQHF. DNA of the CDR3: TGTGCCAGTAGTATAGCCGGGGGTAGCAATCAGCCCCAGCATTTT.

This clonotype was recorded a few times. J is TRBJ2-5 and V is TRBV4-3; TRBD2 agrees at 8 bases. The CDR3 totals 15 residues. Germline V CDR1 and CDR2: LGHNA, YSLEER. Trimming took 0 bases from V and 5 from J; bases not matched to a gene: 5. The DNA of the CDR3 is TGCGCCAGCAGCCAAGATATGAGCGGGAGTGAGACCCAGTACTTC. This gives the protein CASSQDMSGSETQYF.

The chain couples TRBV15 to TRBJ2-5; unclear D gene. The CDR3 runs to 14 residues. The germline CDR1 and CDR2 sequences are LNHNV and YYDKDF (reference sequence). The ends were cut back, 1 base at V and 5 bases at J, with 11 bases in the middle. The CDR3 spells CATSRGVIGETQYF. The CDR3 region has the DNA TGTGCCACCAGCAGAGGAGTAATTGGGGAGACCCAGTACTTC.

This clonotype came up a few times. The chain has TRBV12-3 or TRBV12-4 and TRBJ1-4, with D uncertain. The CDR3 loop spans 14 amino acids. The germline V and J ends were trimmed by 4 bases and 2 bases, with 8 bases remaining between them. Written as DNA, the CDR3 is TGTGCCAGCAGTTCTATGGGCACTAATGAAAAACTGTTTTTT. Amino acids: CASSSMGTNEKLFF.

The gene calls are TRBV12-3 or TRBV12-4 and TRBJ2-1; TRBD2 matches at 12 bases. This CDR3 spans 15 amino acids. V dropped 7 bases and J dropped 4; count of bases not matched to a gene: 5. Here the CDR3 reads CASTGTSGRYNEQFF. CDR3 coding DNA: TGTGCCAGCACCGGTACTAGCGGGAGGTACAATGAGCAGTTCTTC.

This chain joins TRBV7-3 and TRBJ2-2, with D tentatively TRBD1 (5 bases). The CDR3 sequence is 13 residues long. The germline V gene has CDR1 SGHTA and CDR2 FQGTGA. V was pared by 7 bases and J by 4 bases, with 10 bases between. The CDR3: CASNPGFTGELFF. The CDR3 DNA sequence: TGTGCCAGCAACCCAGGGTTCACCGGGGAGCTGTTTTTT.

This clonotype occurred a few times. The rearrangement joins TRBV4-3 to TRBJ1-5; possibly TRBD1 for D (5 bases). Germline values: CDR1 LGHNA, CDR2 YSLEER. V was shortened by 2 bases and J by 4 bases, with 18 bases between the two germline ends. CDR3 length: 17 amino acids. CDR3 loop: CASSQRVLGRANQPQHF. Here the CDR3 DNA reads TGCGCCAGCAGCCAAAGGGTTCTCGGCAGGGCGAATCAGCCCCAGCATTTT.

The rearrangement uses TRBV20-1 and TRBJ2-3; D ambiguous. The CDR3 consists of 13 residues. Trimming pared 6 bases from V and 2 bases from J, leaving 12 bases between. The V gene's germline CDR1 is DFQATT and CDR2 SNEGSKA (reference sequence). As DNA, the CDR3 is TGCAGTGCCCTTGAGGTACCCACAGATACGCAGTATTTT. Its translation: CSALEVPTDTQYF.

This clonotype has more than one count but fewer than ten. V and J are TRBV7-9 and TRBJ2-1; TRBD2 aligns across 9 bases. The CDR3 length is 16 residues. The germline V gene encodes CDR1 SEHNR and CDR2 FQNEAQ (reference sequence). V was clipped by 5 bases and J by 4 bases; unmatched bases: 9. CDR3 in amino acids: CASSAKTSGAYNEQFF. CDR3 DNA sequence: TGTGCCAGCAGCGCCAAGACTAGCGGAGCATACAATGAGCAGTTCTTC.

This clonotype was seen only a few times. The chain combines TRBV7-2 with TRBJ2-7; D is perhaps TRBD2 (6 bases). V gave up 1 base and J gave up 6 bases, with 10 bases separating them. The CDR3 loop spans 13 amino acids. From germline, CDR1 is SGHTA and CDR2 FQGNSA. In DNA, the CDR3 is TGTGCCAGCAGCTTAGTCAGGGAGGCCGAGCAGTACTTC. Amino acid sequence: CASSLVREAEQYF.

The table lists this clonotype with a few counts. This chain connects TRBV29-1 to TRBJ2-3; 7 nucleotides line up with TRBD1. This CDR3 region has 13 residues. Germline V gene sequence: CDR1 SQVTM, CDR2 ANQGSEA. V trimming: 4 bases; J trimming: 4 bases; junction bases outside the gene matches: 5. CDR3 sequence reads: CSVVTGPPDTQYF. CDR3 nucleotide sequence: TGCAGCGTTGTGACAGGGCCGCCAGATACGCAGTATTTT.